A selection of T cell receptor beta chains follows, all from one sample in a study of cytomegalovirus exposure and HLA in healthy donors. TCRdb's table, derived via immunoSEQ multiplex PCR, lists solely in-frame clones and lacks some. Among 86,000 or so clones listed, 96% were seen once. Sequencing input: PBMCs. The receptors originated from a man aged 18-30 years in good health and CMV-seropositive. Both conserved end residues are part of each CDR3. Each record gives: J gene, D gene, V gene, clone size, CDR3 protein, CDR3 DNA. A D gene is named only where the DNA matches it firmly. Clone sizes are given selectively: once, few, many, or a class where the clone is expanded.

TRBJ2-7,TRBD1,TRBV30,.,CAWSTGQGTYEQYF,TGTGCCTGGAGCACGGGACAGGGGACCTACGAGCAGTACTTC
TRBJ1-1,TRBD1,TRBV6-5,.,CASSYVTGANEAFF,TGTGCCAGCAGTTACGTGACAGGGGCAAATGAAGCTTTCTTT
TRBJ2-1,TRBD2,TRBV5-4,.,CASSLWGGSFIYEQFF,TGTGCCAGCAGCTTGTGGGGCGGGAGTTTTATCTATGAGCAGTTCTTC
TRBJ1-3,.,TRBV7-6,.,CASSLGGFLTGFSGNTIYF,TGTGCCAGCAGCTTAGGGGGATTTCTAACAGGGTTCTCTGGAAACACCATATATTTT
TRBJ2-7,.,TRBV9,.,CASSPSGLRGYEQYF,TGTGCCAGCAGCCCCTCGGGGCTCCGGGGGTACGAGCAGTACTTC
TRBJ1-4,.,TRBV6-5,.,CASSSDSNEKLFF,TGTGCCAGCAGCTCGGACAGTAATGAAAAACTGTTTTTT
TRBJ2-1,TRBD1,TRBV6-5,.,CASSSQGVAGYSEQFF,TGTGCCAGCAGTTCCCAGGGGGTAGCCGGGTATAGTGAGCAGTTCTTC
TRBJ1-4,.,TRBV27,.,CASSSATNEKLFF,TGTGCCAGCAGTTCCGCAACTAATGAAAAACTGTTTTTT
TRBJ1-5,.,TRBV7-2,.,CASSPNEAQPQHF,TGTGCCAGCAGCCCTAATGAGGCTCAGCCCCAGCATTTT
TRBJ1-5,TRBD1,TRBV7-8,.,CASSWDRNQPQHF,TGTGCCAGCAGCTGGGACAGGAATCAGCCCCAGCATTTT
TRBJ2-7,TRBD2,TRBV27,.,CASSQAGANEQYF,TGTGCCAGCAGCCAAGCGGGAGCGAACGAGCAGTACTTC
TRBJ1-3,.,TRBV6-6,once,CASSYSMQATGNTIYF,TGTGCCAGCAGTTACTCGATGCAGGCTACCGGAAACACCATATATTTT
TRBJ2-1,.,TRBV2,.,CASSLSSSYNEQFF,TGTGCCAGCAGTCTATCTAGCTCCTACAATGAGCAGTTCTTC
TRBJ2-1,TRBD2,TRBV2,.,CATGLASRSNEQFF,TGTGCCACCGGACTAGCGTCACGTTCCAATGAGCAGTTCTTC
TRBJ1-2,.,TRBV7-8,.,CASSLRGAHGYTF,TGTGCCAGCAGCTTACGGGGGGCGCATGGCTACACCTTC
TRBJ1-2,.,TRBV5-6,.,CASSWGGDRYTF,TGTGCCAGCAGCTGGGGGGGTGACCGCTACACCTTC
TRBJ2-7,TRBD2,TRBV6-6,.,CASRGGDGPYEQYF,TGTGCCAGCAGGGGAGGGGACGGTCCCTACGAGCAGTACTTC
TRBJ2-7,.,TRBV2,.,CASSDTGTEYEQYF,TGTGCCAGCAGCGACACCGGGACTGAGTACGAGCAGTACTTC
TRBJ1-5,TRBD1,TRBV7-9,.,CASSLVYGTGGSNQPQHF,TGTGCCAGCAGCTTAGTGTACGGGACAGGAGGAAGCAATCAGCCCCAGCATTTT
TRBJ1-5,TRBD1,TRBV2,.,CASSNDRGYQPQHF,TGTGCCAGCAGTAATGACAGGGGTTATCAGCCCCAGCATTTT
TRBJ2-7,.,TRBV6-6,.,CASSYSAGPSYEQYF,TGTGCCAGCAGTTACTCAGCGGGCCCATCCTACGAGCAGTACTTC
TRBJ2-7,TRBD1,TRBV7-7,.,CASSLQTGATYEQYF,TGTGCTAGCAGCCTACAGACAGGGGCGACCTACGAGCAGTACTTC
TRBJ2-7,TRBD1,TRBV2,.,CASNALGQGPNEQYF,TGTGCCAGCAACGCCCTGGGACAGGGACCTAACGAGCAGTACTTC
TRBJ2-7,.,TRBV10-3,.,CATRYDGSYEQYF,TGTGCCACCCGGTACGACGGGTCCTACGAGCAGTACTTC
TRBJ2-2,TRBD2,TRBV7-3,.,CASSYSGSSAGELFF,TGTGCCAGCAGCTATAGCGGGAGTAGCGCCGGGGAGCTGTTTTTT
TRBJ1-1,.,TRBV4-2,once,CASSQGPQSNTEAFF,TGTGCCAGCAGCCAAGGTCCACAGAGTAACACTGAAGCTTTCTTT
TRBJ1-1,TRBD1,TRBV5-1,.,CASSWTGEGTEAFF,TGCGCCAGCAGCTGGACAGGGGAGGGCACTGAAGCTTTCTTT
TRBJ2-3,TRBD2,TRBV29-1,.,CSFTPLAGLEDTQYF,TGCAGCTTTACCCCCCTAGCGGGGCTTGAGGATACGCAGTATTTT
TRBJ2-2,.,TRBV28,.,CASSLEGLGPGELFF,TGTGCCAGCAGTTTGGAGGGTTTGGGGCCCGGGGAGCTGTTTTTT
TRBJ2-1,TRBD2,TRBV27,.,CASSPPPGLAGIRQFF,TGTGCCAGCAGTCCCCCGCCCGGACTAGCGGGAATTAGGCAGTTCTTC
TRBJ2-1,TRBD2,TRBV19,.,CASSKGTSGRLNEQFF,TGTGCCAGTAGTAAAGGGACTAGCGGGAGGTTAAATGAGCAGTTCTTC
TRBJ1-2,.,TRBV10-2,.,CASSEQGDYGYTF,TGCGCCAGCAGTGAGCAGGGTGACTATGGCTACACCTTC
TRBJ2-4,TRBD2,TRBV6-1,.,CASSEVISGGDIQYF,TGTGCCAGCAGTGAAGTGATCAGCGGGGGGGACATTCAGTACTTC
TRBJ2-1,TRBD1,TRBV6-1,.,CASSGGQGVSSYNEQFF,TGTGCCAGCAGTGGGGGACAGGGGGTGAGCTCCTACAATGAGCAGTTCTTC
TRBJ1-5,TRBD1,TRBV6-6,.,CATVLTGALQPQHF,TGTGCCACCGTTCTTACAGGGGCGCTTCAGCCCCAGCATTTT